This entry lists 26 T cell receptor beta chains sequenced from one sample in a study of OX40 agonist ivuxolimab in advanced cancers. Assay used: immunoSEQ multiplex PCR; TCRdb lists only in-frame clones, some missing. The table includes 37,000 or so clones, over 80% detected once. The input for sequencing was CD4+ or CD8+ T cells sorted from blood, taken in a trial of the OX40 agonist ivuxolimab. The receptor set was obtained from an adult with an advanced solid tumor such as melanoma, head and neck, liver or kidney cancer.

The chain employs TRBV19 and TRBJ2-3; D is unresolved. The CDR3 is made up of 13 amino acids. Deletions cut 5 bases from V and 0 bases from J, with 6 bases between. Germline loops: CDR1 LNHDA, CDR2 SQIVND (reference sequence). CDR3 DNA: TGTGCCAGTAGTGGCCCGAGCACAGATACGCAGTATTTT. Encoded protein: CASSGPSTDTQYF. Variable domain in full (rest from reference TRBV19 and TRBJ2-3): DGGITQSPKYLFRKEGQNVTLSCEQNLNHDAMYWYRQDPGQGLRLIYYSQIVNDFQKGDIAEGYSVSREKKESFPLTVTSAQKNPTAFYLCASSGPSTDTQYFGPGTRLTVL.

The chain recombines TRBV18 with TRBJ2-7; D assignment may be TRBD1 or TRBD2 (5 bases each). Germline values: CDR1 KGHSH, CDR2 LQKENI. The CDR3 consists of 14 residues. V was pared by 3 bases and J by 2 bases, with 11 bases between. The CDR3 loop is CASSPWDGAYEQYF. The CDR3 coding sequence is TGTGCCAGCTCACCCTGGGACGGAGCCTACGAGCAGTACTTC.

V usage is TRBV18 and J usage is TRBJ2-7; TRBD1 matches 9 bases. V was pared by 1 base and J by 4 bases, with 2 bases of the junction left unmatched. The germline V gene encodes CDR1 KGHSH and CDR2 LQKENI. The CDR3 length is 14 residues. CDR3 DNA: TGTGCCAGCTCACCACGGACAGGGGCGTACGAGCAGTACTTC. It translates to CASSPRTGAYEQYF.

This chain uses TRBV10-3 with TRBJ2-7; 7 bases line up with TRBD2. Trimming cost V 2 bases and J 5 bases; bases outside gene matches: 9. Germline assignment: CDR1 ENHRY and CDR2 SYGVKD. This CDR3 is 15 amino acids long. CDR3 in DNA: TGTGCCATCAGTGAGGCGGTGGGGGGAGGGAACGAGCAGTACTTC. Protein product: CAISEAVGGGNEQYF.

The V call is TRBV7-3, the J call TRBJ2-5; 10 bases are a match to TRBD1. The CDR3 runs to 16 residues. The germline gives CDR1 SGHTA, CDR2 FQGTGA. J lost 2 bases, V lost 2 bases, and 5 bases had no gene match. The DNA for the CDR3 is TGTGCCAGCAGCTTACCCCCGGGACAGGGGCAAGAGACCCAGTACTTC. Encoded protein: CASSLPPGQGQETQYF.

This chain connects TRBV9 to TRBJ2-1, with 7 positions matching TRBD2. The V segment lost 4 bases and the J segment 2 bases; nucleotides outside the gene matches: 6. The CDR3 extends over 15 amino acids. Germline V lookup: CDR1 SGDLS, CDR2 YYNGEE. This chain's CDR3 is CASSPQGRAYNEQFF. CDR3 in DNA: TGTGCCAGCAGCCCCCAAGGGAGGGCCTACAATGAGCAGTTCTTC. Variable domain in full (rest from reference TRBV9 and TRBJ2-1): DSGVTQTPKHLITATGQRVTLRCSPRSGDLSVYWYQQSLDQGLQFLIQYYNGEERAKGNILERFSAQQFPDLHSELNLSSLELGDSALYFCASSPQGRAYNEQFFGPGTRLTVL.

The gene calls are TRBV2 and TRBJ2-3; the match to TRBD1 covers 8 bases. Germline CDR1 reads SNHLY; CDR2 reads FYNNEI. J gave up 3 bases and V 7 bases, and 6 bases lay outside the gene matches. This CDR3 has 14 residues. CDR3 amino acids: CASKRRQGTDTQYF. The DNA for the CDR3 is TGTGCCAGCAAGAGACGACAGGGGACAGATACGCAGTATTTT.

The chain employs TRBV5-1 and TRBJ1-1; TRBD1 matches 7 bases. After removal of 0 bases from V and 3 bases from J, the junction contained 8 bases not matched to a gene. The CDR3 is 16 amino acids. Germline V gene sequence: CDR1 SGHRS, CDR2 YFSETQ. CDR3 DNA sequence: TGCGCCAGCAGCTTGGGTCGAACAGGGGCGGACACTGAAGCTTTCTTT. It codes for CASSLGRTGADTEAFF.

The J gene is TRBJ1-5, the V gene TRBV2; D remains unclear. From germline, CDR1 is SNHLY and CDR2 FYNNEI. The CDR3 runs 16 residues. The V end was cut by 2 bases, the J end by 0 bases, with 11 bases between. DNA of the CDR3: TGTGCCAGCAGTGAAACCGGATCCTATAGCAATCAGCCCCAGCATTTT. This sequence encodes CASSETGSYSNQPQHF.

The chain is built from TRBV5-1 and TRBJ1-1, with TRBD1 identical over 8 bases. Germline V lookup: CDR1 SGHRS, CDR2 YFSETQ. V dropped 4 bases and J dropped 1; count of bases not matched to a gene: 9. This CDR3 region has 16 residues. CDR3 bases: TGCGCCAGCAGCCAGGGACAGGTAAAAGCGAACACTGAAGCTTTCTTT. Translated, it gives CASSQGQVKANTEAFF.

The J gene is TRBJ2-5, the V gene TRBV4-2, with 9 bases fitting TRBD1. CDR1 LGHNA and CDR2 YNFKEQ come from the germline V gene. CDR3 length: 16 residues. V lost 1 base to trimming and J lost 7 bases; unmatched junction nucleotides: 10. The CDR3 reads CASSQAGQGMGGTQYF. In DNA, the CDR3 is TGTGCCAGCAGCCAAGCCGGACAGGGGATGGGCGGGACCCAGTACTTC.

CDR3 in amino acids: CASGLSRGQGVYEQYF. Here the CDR3 DNA reads TGTGCTAGTGGCCTATCCAGGGGACAGGGGGTCTACGAGCAGTACTTC. The chain combines TRBV12-5 with TRBJ2-7, with 11 bases lining up with TRBD1. With V trimmed by 6 bases and J by 3 bases, 10 bases remained unmatched. CDR1 and CDR2 (germline): LGHNT, FRNRAP. The CDR3 loop spans 16 amino acids.

V usage is TRBV28 and J usage is TRBJ2-5; unclear D gene. Germline V gene sequence: CDR1 MDHEN, CDR2 SYDVKM. V gave up 7 bases and J gave up 4 bases, with 7 bases separating them. This CDR3 region has 11 residues. Written as DNA, the CDR3 is TGTGCCAGCAATTCCTTAGAGACCCAGTACTTC. It encodes CASNSLETQYF.

The chain recombines TRBV7-2 with TRBJ2-2; no clear D. This CDR3 is 14 amino acids long. Germline-derived CDR1 and CDR2 are SGHTA and FQGNSA. Between the trimmed V and J ends, which lost 6 bases and 6 bases, there was a span of 14 bases. The CDR3 nucleotides read TGTGCCAGCAGTCCGAGGATGTACCCCGGGGAGCTGTTTTTT. This translates into CASSPRMYPGELFF.

The V gene is TRBV28, the J gene TRBJ1-5, with TRBD1 matching over 9 bases. Germline-derived CDR1 and CDR2 are MDHEN and SYDVKM. This CDR3 comprises 15 residues. Losses at the gene ends were 5 bases for V and 6 bases for J; bases not matched to a gene: 8. The CDR3 protein is CASSTYRGPSQPQHF. CDR3 bases: TGTGCCAGCAGTACCTACAGGGGGCCCAGTCAGCCCCAGCATTTT.

This chain uses TRBV29-1 with TRBJ2-2; possibly TRBD2 for D (6 bases). This CDR3 has 14 residues. V dropped 8 bases and J dropped 2 bases, with 15 bases sitting between them. Germline V gives CDR1 SQVTM, CDR2 ANQGSEA. The CDR3 DNA reads TGCAGCATTCCCGGGACTCCCAACACCGGGGAGCTGTTTTTT. Residues: CSIPGTPNTGELFF.

This clone was counted between two and nine times. The V and J genes are TRBV6-1 and TRBJ1-5, with no clear D. The germline V and J ends were trimmed by 2 bases and 4 bases, with 9 bases remaining between them. This CDR3 spans 14 amino acids. Germline V gives CDR1 MNHNS, CDR2 SASEGT. DNA for the CDR3: TGTGCCAGCAGTGAACATCCTGCGAATCAGCCCCAGCATTTT. This encodes CASSEHPANQPQHF.

V usage is TRBV5-6 and J usage is TRBJ2-7; 7 bases agree with TRBD2. V gave up 5 bases and J gave up 7 bases; unmatched junction bases: 12. The germline V gene encodes CDR1 SGHDT and CDR2 YYEEEE. This CDR3 is built from 14 residues. CDR3 residues: CASSFLQRGGEQYF. Written as DNA, the CDR3 is TGTGCCAGCAGTTTTCTCCAGCGGGGTGGGGAGCAGTACTTC.

CDR3 sequence: CSVILAGVLTGELFF. Here the CDR3 DNA reads TGCAGCGTTATTCTAGCGGGAGTATTAACCGGGGAGCTGTTTTTT. The chain employs TRBV29-1 and TRBJ2-2; 10 bases line up with TRBD2. Trimming at V came to 5 bases and at J to 5 bases, leaving 8 bases not matched to a gene. Germline assignment: CDR1 SQVTM and CDR2 ANQGSEA. CDR3 length: 15 amino acids.

The chain carries TRBV6-5 and TRBJ2-7; TRBD2 aligns across 11 bases. Germline-derived CDR1 and CDR2 are MNHEY and SVGAGI. This CDR3 is 13 amino acids long. V shed 8 bases and J 7 bases; nucleotides not matched to a gene: 7. CDR3 sequence reads: CASGLAGGREQYF. The CDR3 bases are TGTGCCAGCGGATTAGCGGGAGGGCGGGAGCAGTACTTC.

The chain combines TRBV10-1 with TRBJ2-5; TRBD1 is a possible D gene (6 bases). The germline V gene encodes CDR1 WNHNN and CDR2 SYGVQD (reference sequence). With 3 bases removed from V and 1 base from J, the gap between germline ends came to 12 bases. This CDR3 has 15 amino acids. Written as DNA, the CDR3 is TGCGCCAGCAGTGAAAATGGACAGCTCCAAGAGACCCAGTACTTC. This codes for CASSENGQLQETQYF.

The chain links TRBV30 to TRBJ1-5, with a possible D match to TRBD1 (5 bases). CDR1 is GTSNPN and CDR2 is SVGIG in the germline V gene (reference sequence). V lost 2 bases and J lost 7, with 12 bases in between. The CDR3 runs 13 residues. CDR3 sequence (DNA): TGTGCCTGGAGTATGGGGGAGCTACAGCCCCAGCATTTT. This translates into CAWSMGELQPQHF.

The chain employs TRBV6-5 and TRBJ2-5, with D unresolved. CDR1 and CDR2 from the germline V gene are MNHEY and SVGAGI. Deletions cut 1 base from V and 2 bases from J, with 5 bases between. This CDR3 has 13 residues. CDR3 region: CASSYLQQETQYF. CDR3 sequence (DNA): TGTGCCAGCAGTTACTTACAGCAAGAGACCCAGTACTTC.

The genes are TRBV10-3 and TRBJ1-5; D unclear. The V end lost 3 bases, the J end lost 0 bases, and 6 bases lay between the germline ends. This CDR3 region has 14 residues. Germline CDR1 ENHRY, CDR2 SYGVKD. CDR3 amino acids: CAISEENSNQPQHF. The CDR3, as DNA: TGTGCCATCAGTGAAGAGAATAGCAATCAGCCCCAGCATTTT.

The rearrangement uses TRBV6-6 and TRBJ1-1; no clear D gene. The germline V gene encodes CDR1 MNHNY and CDR2 SVGAGI (reference sequence). This CDR3 has 15 amino acids. With 3 bases removed from V and 1 base from J, the gap between germline ends came to 12 bases. CDR3 sequence (DNA): TGTGCCAGCAGTTATCCTCAGATGCAGAACACTGAAGCTTTCTTT. This encodes CASSYPQMQNTEAFF.

Comment on this clone: Other nucleotide sequences in the sample specify the same CDR3. The chain is built from TRBV7-9 and TRBJ1-2; 7 nucleotides align to TRBD1. There are 14 residues in the CDR3. V lost 1 base and J lost 4; bases outside the gene matches: 3. CDR1 SEHNR and CDR2 FQNEAQ come from the germline V gene (reference sequence). CDR3 sequence: CASSLEGASYGYTF. CDR3 DNA sequence: TGTGCCAGCAGCTTAGAGGGGGCGAGCTATGGCTACACCTTC.